This TCR beta chain came from a study of T cell repertoires in cytomegalovirus infection. Study-level information: CMV epitopes that were recently identified and HLA-C-restricted were used alongside well-studied HLA-B-restricted ones. Public TCR beta signature analysis indicated the presence of both CMV infection and matching HLA type. Notes on the study in general: CMV-specific TCR beta clonotypes restricted by HLA-C were the ones dominating the ex vivo response. Accumulated public TCR beta family frequency recognized individuals carrying CMV together with the relevant HLA.

TCRdb re-derived calls from the reads in MiXCR, one entry per CDR3 protein. The sample lists approximately 110,000 distinct CDR3 sequences; around 30% were seen once. This clonotype was recorded only once. The target antigen is unknown. Trimming took 3 bases from V and 2 from J, leaving 18 bases between them. CDR1 is SGHNT, CDR2 YYREEE, per germline (reference sequence). The CDR3 totals 16 residues. The chain links TRBV5-4 to TRBJ2-7, with D possibly being TRBD2 (6 bases). The receptor's source is a human donor in good health (CMV status not recorded). Some clones in this sample may be carry-over from other donors' samples. The sample consisted of CD8+ T cells from cultured PBMCs, taken from culture after CMV antigen stimulation. The CDR3 here is CASSWTTDRPTYEQYF. The CDR3, as DNA: TGTGCCAGCAGCTGGACTACGGACCGCCCAACCTACGAGCAGTACTTC.